This T cell receptor (beta chain) emerged from a study of blood T cell repertoires in COVID-19. The CDR3 covers 18 residues. Trimming took 1 base from V and 4 from J; bases not matched to a gene: 9. Germline CDR1 and CDR2: SGHTA and FQGTGA. TCRdb's table, derived via immunoSEQ multiplex PCR, lists solely in-frame clones and lacks some. Of about 190,000 clones listed, around 83% are singletons. This chain uses TRBV7-3 with TRBJ1-6; 8 bases agree with TRBD1. The source material was peripheral blood. The receptor's source is a woman in her thirties or forties with acute or convalescent COVID-19. The CDR3, as DNA: TGTGCCAGCAGCTTAAAAACCCCAGGGGGCTGTTATAATTCACCCCTCCACTTT. Its translation is CASSLKTPGGCYNSPLHF.